This is a list of T cell receptor beta chains from one sample in a study of PD-1 blockade in classical Hodgkin lymphoma. Only in-frame clones appear in the TCRdb table, and some are missing; sequencing was by immunoSEQ multiplex PCR. The profile covers roughly 14,000 clones, with over 60% appearing a single time and approximately 11% taken by the ten largest. The material sequenced was peripheral blood mononuclear cells (PBMCs), taken at baseline. Every receptor here comes from a human donor with classical Hodgkin lymphoma. The CDR3 runs from the conserved cysteine through the conserved F or W. The D gene is left open where the match is weak. Clone size, where shown, is once, few, many, or a class for clones that have expanded.

15,TRBJ1-1,TRBV11-1,.,few,TGTGCCAGCAGCGCGGACCCCGGGTCAATCACTGAAGCTTTCTTT,CASSADPGSITEAFF
14,TRBJ2-5,TRBV5-5,.,.,TGTGCCAGCACCTTCGGGACACCTAAAGAGACCCAGTACTTC,CASTFGTPKETQYF
14,TRBJ2-1,TRBV11-3,.,.,TGTGCCAGCAGCTTAATCGGGGATTATAATGAGCAGTTCTTC,CASSLIGDYNEQFF
15,TRBJ2-1,TRBV10-2,TRBD2,.,TGCGCCAGCAGTGAGCGACTAGCGGGCTACAATGAGCAGTTCTTC,CASSERLAGYNEQFF
16,TRBJ2-7,TRBV13,TRBD2,.,TGTGCCAGCAGCTTAGGCCGACTAGCGGGAGGGCCTGAGCAGTACTTC,CASSLGRLAGGPEQYF
14,TRBJ2-3,TRBV6-4,.,.,TGTGCCAGCAGTGGGGGAAGGGACACAGATACGCAGTATTTT,CASSGGRDTDTQYF
13,TRBJ1-5,TRBV6-6,.,.,TGTGCCAGCAGTACCAGGGGTACTCAGCCCCAGCATTTT,CASSTRGTQPQHF
16,TRBJ2-3,TRBV28,.,few,TGTGCCAGCAGTTTTTCGCCGTATACGGCCACAGATACGCAGTATTTT,CASSFSPYTATDTQYF
14,TRBJ1-4,TRBV6-1,.,.,TGTGCCAGCAGTGAGGGGGGTTTTAATGAAAAACTGTTTTTT,CASSEGGFNEKLFF
15,TRBJ1-2,TRBV18,TRBD1,.,TGTGCCAGCTCACCGGGACAGGGGCCTGTCTATGGCTACACCTTC,CASSPGQGPVYGYTF
15,TRBJ2-1,TRBV27,TRBD2,.,TGTGCCAGCAGTCCCGGGACTAGCGGGATTAGAGAGCAGTTCTTC,CASSPGTSGIREQFF
17,TRBJ2-3,TRBV28,.,.,TGTGCCAGCAAAGGCCCCAGGTTGGCCTTTAGCACAGATACGCAGTATTTT,CASKGPRLAFSTDTQYF
15,TRBJ2-7,TRBV7-9,.,.,TGTGCCAGCAGCTTAGATGCGGTCGTCTCCTACGAGCAGTACTTC,CASSLDAVVSYEQYF
13,TRBJ2-7,TRBV7-8,.,few,TGTGCCAGCAGCTTAGGGATCACTGGGGAGCAGTACTTC,CASSLGITGEQYF
15,TRBJ2-7,TRBV28,TRBD2,once,TGTGCCAGCAGCTACGAAAGCGGGAGTGGCTACGAGCAGTACTTC,CASSYESGSGYEQYF
15,TRBJ2-7,TRBV7-2,TRBD1,.,TGTGCCAGCAGCTTAGCGGGGACAGCGAGCCACGAGCAGTACTTC,CASSLAGTASHEQYF
16,TRBJ2-1,TRBV15,TRBD1,.,TGTGCCACCAGCAGAGGGGGACGACAGGGTATGAATGAGCAGTTCTTC,CATSRGGRQGMNEQFF
19,TRBJ2-7,TRBV11-2,TRBD2,.,TGTGCCAGCAGCTTAGACGGGGGCTCTTCAGCGGGAGGGCCCTACGAGCAGTACTTC,CASSLDGGSSAGGPYEQYF
15,TRBJ2-7,TRBV19,TRBD1,.,TGTGCCAGTAGTCAACCGGGACAGGGTGTTGTCGAGCAGTACTTC,CASSQPGQGVVEQYF
16,TRBJ2-7,TRBV6-1,TRBD1,.,TGTGCCAGCAGTGAAGTGACAGGGGGTTTTACCTACGAGCAGTACTTC,CASSEVTGGFTYEQYF
14,TRBJ2-7,TRBV6-6,TRBD2,few,TGTGCCAGCAGTTTGGGACTAGCCCCCTACGAGCAGTACTTC,CASSLGLAPYEQYF
15,TRBJ1-1,TRBV19,.,.,TGTGCCAGTAGTGGATACCAGGGGTCAAACACTGAAGCTTTCTTT,CASSGYQGSNTEAFF
16,TRBJ2-1,TRBV11-2,TRBD1,.,TGTGCCAGCAGCTTCTTACAGGGGAGTTCCTACAATGAGCAGTTCTTC,CASSFLQGSSYNEQFF
16,TRBJ2-3,TRBV27,.,.,TGTGCCAGCAGTTTACGTCCGGGCCAGGGGAGGGATACGCAGTATTTT,CASSLRPGQGRDTQYF
14,TRBJ2-1,TRBV2,TRBD1,.,TGTGCCAGCAGTAGAACAGGGGGCTACAATGAGCAGTTCTTC,CASSRTGGYNEQFF
16,TRBJ2-6,TRBV7-9,.,.,TGTGCCAGCAGCTTAGGAACTGACTCTGGGGCCAACGTCCTGACTTTC,CASSLGTDSGANVLTF
14,TRBJ2-3,TRBV2,.,few,TGTGCCAGCAGTGTCGGGGGTGGCACAGATACGCAGTATTTT,CASSVGGGTDTQYF
14,TRBJ1-1,TRBV5-6,.,.,TGTGCCAGCAGCTTGGATTTGGCGAACACTGAAGCTTTCTTT,CASSLDLANTEAFF
11,TRBJ2-1,TRBV11-2,.,.,TGTGCCAGCAGCTTAGCCAATGAGCAGTTCTTC,CASSLANEQFF
14,TRBJ2-3,TRBV4-1,.,.,TGCGCCAGCAGCCCCGGGCTTAGCACAGATACGCAGTATTTT,CASSPGLSTDTQYF
13,TRBJ2-7,TRBV18,TRBD1,.,TGTGCCAGCTCACGACAGGGTAACTCCGAGCAGTACTTC,CASSRQGNSEQYF